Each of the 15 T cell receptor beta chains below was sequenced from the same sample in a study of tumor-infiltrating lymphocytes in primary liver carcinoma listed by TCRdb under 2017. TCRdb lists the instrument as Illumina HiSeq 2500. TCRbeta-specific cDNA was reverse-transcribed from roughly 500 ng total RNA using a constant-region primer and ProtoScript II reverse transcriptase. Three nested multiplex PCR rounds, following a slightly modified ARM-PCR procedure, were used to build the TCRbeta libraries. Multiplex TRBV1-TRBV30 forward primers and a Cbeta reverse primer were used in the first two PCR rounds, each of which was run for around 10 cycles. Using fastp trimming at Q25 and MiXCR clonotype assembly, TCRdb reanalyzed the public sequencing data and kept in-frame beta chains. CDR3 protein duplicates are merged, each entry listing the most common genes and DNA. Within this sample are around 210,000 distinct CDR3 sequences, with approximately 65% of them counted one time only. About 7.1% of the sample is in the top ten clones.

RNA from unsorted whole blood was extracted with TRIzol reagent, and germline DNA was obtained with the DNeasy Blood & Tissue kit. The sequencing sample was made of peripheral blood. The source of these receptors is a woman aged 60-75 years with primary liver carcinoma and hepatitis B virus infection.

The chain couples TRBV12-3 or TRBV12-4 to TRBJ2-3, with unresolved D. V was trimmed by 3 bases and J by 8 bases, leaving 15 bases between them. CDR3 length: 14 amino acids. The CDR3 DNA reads TGTGCCAGCAGTTTTCCGGAGCACACAAGTACGCAGTATTTT. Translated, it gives CASSFPEHTSTQYF.

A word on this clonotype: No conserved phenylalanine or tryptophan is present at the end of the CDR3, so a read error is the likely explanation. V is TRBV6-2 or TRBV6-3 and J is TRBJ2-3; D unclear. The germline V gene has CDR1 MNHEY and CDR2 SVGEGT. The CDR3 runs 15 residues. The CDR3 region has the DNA TGTGCCAGCGGTTACGCGGAAACCCGCACAGATACGCAGTATTTA. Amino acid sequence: CASGYAETRTDTQYL.

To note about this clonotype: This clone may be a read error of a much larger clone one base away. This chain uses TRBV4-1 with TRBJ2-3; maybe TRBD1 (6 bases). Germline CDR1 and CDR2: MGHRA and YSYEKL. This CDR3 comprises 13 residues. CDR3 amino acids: CANSQTRGNTQYF. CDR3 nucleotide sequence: TGCGCCAACAGCCAAACGAGGGGGAATACGCAGTATTTT.

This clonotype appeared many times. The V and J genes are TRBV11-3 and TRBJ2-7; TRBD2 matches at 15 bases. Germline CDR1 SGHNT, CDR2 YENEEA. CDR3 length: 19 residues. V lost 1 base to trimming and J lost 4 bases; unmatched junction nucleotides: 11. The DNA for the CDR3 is TGTGCCAGCAGCTTAGTGGGGGGACTAGCGGGAGGCCCGAGGTACGAGCAGTACTTC. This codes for CASSLVGGLAGGPRYEQYF.

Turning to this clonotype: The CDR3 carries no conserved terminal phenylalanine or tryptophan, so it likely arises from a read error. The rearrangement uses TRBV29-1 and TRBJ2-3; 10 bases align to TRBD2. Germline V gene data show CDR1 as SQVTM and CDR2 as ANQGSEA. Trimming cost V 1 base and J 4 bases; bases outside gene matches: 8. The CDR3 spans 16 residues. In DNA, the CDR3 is TGCAGCGTTGAAGGCCAAGCGGGAGGGAGCGCAGATACGCAGTATGTT. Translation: CSVEGQAGGSADTQYV.

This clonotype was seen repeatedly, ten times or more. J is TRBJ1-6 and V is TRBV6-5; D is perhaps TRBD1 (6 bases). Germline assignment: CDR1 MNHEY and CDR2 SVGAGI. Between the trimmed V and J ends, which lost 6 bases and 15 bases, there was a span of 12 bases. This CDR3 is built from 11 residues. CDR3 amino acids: CASRTGQHLHF. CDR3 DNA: TGTGCCAGCAGAACAGGACAGCACCTCCACTTT.

CDR3 in DNA: TGTGCCAGCAACCGGGGGCGGGAGGTAAACGGGGAGCTGTTTTTT. This gives the protein CASNRGREVNGELFF. The chain recombines TRBV4-2 with TRBJ2-2; TRBD2 matches 8 bases. Germline V lookup: CDR1 LGHNA, CDR2 YNFKEQ. This CDR3 has 15 amino acids. Losses at the gene ends were 7 bases for V and 7 bases for J; bases not matched to a gene: 11.

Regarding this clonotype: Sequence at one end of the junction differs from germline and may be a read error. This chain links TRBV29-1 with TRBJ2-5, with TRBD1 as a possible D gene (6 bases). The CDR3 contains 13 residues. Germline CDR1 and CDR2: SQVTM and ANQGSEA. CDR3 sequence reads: CIVARDIQETQYF. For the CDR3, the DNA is TGCATCGTTGCACGGGACATCCAAGAGACCCAGTACTTC.

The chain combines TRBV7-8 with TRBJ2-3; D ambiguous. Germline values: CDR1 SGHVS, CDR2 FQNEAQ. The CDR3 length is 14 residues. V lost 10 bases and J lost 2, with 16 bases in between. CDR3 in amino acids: CAICAGVFTDTQYF. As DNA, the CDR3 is TGTGCCATATGTGCAGGAGTTTTCACAGATACGCAGTATTTT. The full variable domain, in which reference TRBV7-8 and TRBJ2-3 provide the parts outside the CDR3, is GAGVSQSPRYKVAKRGQDVALRCDPISGHVSLFWYQQALGQGPEFLTYFQNEAQLDKSGLPSDRFFAERPEGSVSTLKIQRTQQEDSAVYLCAICAGVFTDTQYFGPGTRLTVL.

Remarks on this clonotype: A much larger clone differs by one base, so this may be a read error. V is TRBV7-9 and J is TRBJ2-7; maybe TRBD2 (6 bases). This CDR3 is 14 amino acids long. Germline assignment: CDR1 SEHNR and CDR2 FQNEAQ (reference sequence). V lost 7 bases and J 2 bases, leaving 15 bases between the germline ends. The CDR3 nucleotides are TGTGCCAGCAACTCTTGGGGGGTGACCTACGAGCAGTACTTC. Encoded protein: CASNSWGVTYEQYF.

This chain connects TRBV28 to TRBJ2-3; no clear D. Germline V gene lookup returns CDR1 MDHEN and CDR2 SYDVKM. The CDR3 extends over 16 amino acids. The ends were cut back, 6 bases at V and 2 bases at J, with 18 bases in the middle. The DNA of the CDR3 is TGTGCCAGCAGCTCGTCTGGAGACACTCTCACAGATACGCAGTATTTT. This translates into CASSSSGDTLTDTQYF.

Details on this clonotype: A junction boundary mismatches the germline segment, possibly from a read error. CDR3 in amino acids: CVSSGTVNEAFF. CDR3 in DNA: TGCGTCAGCAGCGGGACAGTTAATGAAGCTTTCTTT. The chain uses TRBV4-1 and TRBJ1-1; 7 nucleotides align to TRBD1. There are 12 residues in the CDR3. Germline V gene lookup returns CDR1 MGHRA and CDR2 YSYEKL.

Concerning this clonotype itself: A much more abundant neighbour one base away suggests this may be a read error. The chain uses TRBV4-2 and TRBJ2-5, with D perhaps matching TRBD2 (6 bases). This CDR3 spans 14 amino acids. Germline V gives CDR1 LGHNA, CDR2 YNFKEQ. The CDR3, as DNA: TGTACCAGCAGCCACGGCGGGGTGCGGGAGACCCAGTACTTC. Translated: CTSSHGGVRETQYF.

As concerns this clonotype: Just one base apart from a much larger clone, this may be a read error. Here the CDR3 reads CASGTGTAPDYTF. The CDR3 nucleotides read TGTGCTAGTGGCACTGGGACGGCGCCAGACTACACCTTC. The genes are TRBV12-5 and TRBJ1-2; a possible D gene is TRBD1 (5 bases). CDR3 size: 13 residues. Trimming pared 6 bases from V and 10 bases from J, leaving 18 bases between. In germline, CDR1 is LGHNT, CDR2 FRNRAP.

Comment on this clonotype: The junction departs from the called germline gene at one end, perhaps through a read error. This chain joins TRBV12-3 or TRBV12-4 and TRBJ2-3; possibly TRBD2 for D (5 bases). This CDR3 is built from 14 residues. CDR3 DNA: TGTGTCAGCTCCCCAGCGGCCCGCACAGATACGCAGTATTTT. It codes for CVSSPAARTDTQYF.